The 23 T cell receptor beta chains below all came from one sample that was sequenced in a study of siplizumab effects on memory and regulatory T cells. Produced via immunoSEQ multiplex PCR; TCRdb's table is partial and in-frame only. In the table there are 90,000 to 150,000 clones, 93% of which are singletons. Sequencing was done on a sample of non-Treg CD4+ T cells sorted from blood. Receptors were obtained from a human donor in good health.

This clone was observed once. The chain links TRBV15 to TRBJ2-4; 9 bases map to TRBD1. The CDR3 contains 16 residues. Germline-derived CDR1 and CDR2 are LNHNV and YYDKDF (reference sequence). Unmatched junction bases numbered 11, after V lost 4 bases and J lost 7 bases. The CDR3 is CATSTPRTGVRNIQYF. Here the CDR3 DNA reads TGTGCCACCAGCACCCCCCGGACAGGGGTGAGGAACATTCAGTACTTC. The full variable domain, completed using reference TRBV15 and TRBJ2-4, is DAMVIQNPRYQVTQFGKPVTLSCSQTLNHNVMYWYQQKSSQAPKLLFHYYDKDFNNEADTPDNFQSRRPNTSFCFLDIRSPGLGDTAMYLCATSTPRTGVRNIQYFGAGTRLSVL.

The CDR3 region is CASNDQGAYEQYF. For the CDR3, the DNA is TGTGCCAGCAACGACCAGGGGGCCTACGAGCAGTACTTC. The rearrangement links TRBV7-9 to TRBJ2-7; TRBD1 matches at 7 bases. The CDR3 loop spans 13 amino acids. J gave up 2 bases and V 7 bases, and 5 bases lay outside the gene matches. Germline CDR1 is SEHNR and CDR2 is FQNEAQ (reference sequence).

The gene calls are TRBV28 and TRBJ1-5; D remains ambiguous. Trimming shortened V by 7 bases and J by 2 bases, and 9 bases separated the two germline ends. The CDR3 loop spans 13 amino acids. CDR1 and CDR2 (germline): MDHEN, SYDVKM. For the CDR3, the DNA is TGTGCCAGCACCCCCTTCGGCAATCAGCCCCAGCATTTT. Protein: CASTPFGNQPQHF.

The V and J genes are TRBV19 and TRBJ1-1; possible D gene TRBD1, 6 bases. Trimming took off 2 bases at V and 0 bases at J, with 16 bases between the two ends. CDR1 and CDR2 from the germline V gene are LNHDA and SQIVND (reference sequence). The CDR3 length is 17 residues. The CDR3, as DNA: TGTGCCAGTAGTATAAGGCCCTCGGACAGCTTGAACACTGAAGCTTTCTTT. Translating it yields CASSIRPSDSLNTEAFF.

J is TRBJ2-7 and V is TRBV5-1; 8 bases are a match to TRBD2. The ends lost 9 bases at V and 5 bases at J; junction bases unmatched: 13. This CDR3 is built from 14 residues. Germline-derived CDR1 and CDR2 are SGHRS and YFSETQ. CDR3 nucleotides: TGCGCCACCAAGAAAGGACCGGGAGGGGACGAGCAGTACTTC. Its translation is CATKKGPGGDEQYF. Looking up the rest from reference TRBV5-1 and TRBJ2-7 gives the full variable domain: KAGVTQTPRYLIKTRGQQVTLSCSPISGHRSVSWYQQTPGQGLQFLFEYFSETQRNKGNFPGRFSGRQFSNSRSEMNVSTLELGDSALYLCATKKGPGGDEQYFGPGTRLTVT.

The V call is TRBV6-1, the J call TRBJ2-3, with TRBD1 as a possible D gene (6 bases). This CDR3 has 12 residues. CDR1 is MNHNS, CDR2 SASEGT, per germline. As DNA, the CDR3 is TGTGCTCTACAGGGAAACACAGATACGCAGTATTTT. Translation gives CALQGNTDTQYF.

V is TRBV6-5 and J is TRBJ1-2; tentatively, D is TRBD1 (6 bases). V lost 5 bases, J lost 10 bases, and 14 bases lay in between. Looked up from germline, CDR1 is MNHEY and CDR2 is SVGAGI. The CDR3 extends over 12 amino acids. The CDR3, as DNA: TGTGCCAGCAGTCGTTCGGACAGCCACTACACCTTC. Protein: CASSRSDSHYTF.

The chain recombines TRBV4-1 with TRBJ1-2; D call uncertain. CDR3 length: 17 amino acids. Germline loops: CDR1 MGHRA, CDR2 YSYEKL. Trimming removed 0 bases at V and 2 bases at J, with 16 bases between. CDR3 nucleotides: TGCGCCAGCAGCCAAGATCATGGGCGCCCGGGGAACTATGGCTACACCTTC. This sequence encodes CASSQDHGRPGNYGYTF.

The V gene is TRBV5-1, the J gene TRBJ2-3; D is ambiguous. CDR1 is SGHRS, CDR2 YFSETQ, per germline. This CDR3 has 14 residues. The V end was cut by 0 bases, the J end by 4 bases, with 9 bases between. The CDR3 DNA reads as TGCGCCAGCAGCTTGGGTCGAGTGCCAGATACGCAGTATTTT. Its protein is CASSLGRVPDTQYF.

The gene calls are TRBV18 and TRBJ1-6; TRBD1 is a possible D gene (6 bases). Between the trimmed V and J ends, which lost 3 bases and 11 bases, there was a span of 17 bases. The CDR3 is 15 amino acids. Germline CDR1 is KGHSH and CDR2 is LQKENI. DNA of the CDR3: TGTGCCAGCTCACCGGAGCGGGGGCGTGAGCCACCCCTCCACTTT. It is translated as CASSPERGREPPLHF.

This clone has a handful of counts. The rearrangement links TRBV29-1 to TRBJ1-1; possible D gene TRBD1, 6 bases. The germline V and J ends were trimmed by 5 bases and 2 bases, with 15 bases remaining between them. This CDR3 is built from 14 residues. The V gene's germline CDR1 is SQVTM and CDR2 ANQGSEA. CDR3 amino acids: CSVKPTGTNTEAFF. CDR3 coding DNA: TGCAGCGTTAAACCCACAGGGACTAACACTGAAGCTTTCTTT.

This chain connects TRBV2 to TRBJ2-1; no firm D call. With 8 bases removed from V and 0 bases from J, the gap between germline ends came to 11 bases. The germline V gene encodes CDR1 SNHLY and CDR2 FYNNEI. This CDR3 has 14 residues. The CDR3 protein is CASGEPSSYNEQFF. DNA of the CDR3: TGTGCCAGCGGCGAGCCGAGCTCCTACAATGAGCAGTTCTTC.

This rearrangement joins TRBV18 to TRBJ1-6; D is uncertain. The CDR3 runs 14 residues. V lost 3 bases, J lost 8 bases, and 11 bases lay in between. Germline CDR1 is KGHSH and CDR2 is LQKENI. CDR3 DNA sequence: TGTGCCAGCTCACCCCTCAGCAGAGATTCACCCCTCCACTTT. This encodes CASSPLSRDSPLHF.

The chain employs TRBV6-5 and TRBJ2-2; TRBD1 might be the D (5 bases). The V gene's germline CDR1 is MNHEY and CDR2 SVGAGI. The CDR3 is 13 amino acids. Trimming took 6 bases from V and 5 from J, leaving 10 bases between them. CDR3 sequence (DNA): TGTGCCAGCAGGCTTAGGGGTACCGGGGAGCTGTTTTTT. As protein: CASRLRGTGELFF.

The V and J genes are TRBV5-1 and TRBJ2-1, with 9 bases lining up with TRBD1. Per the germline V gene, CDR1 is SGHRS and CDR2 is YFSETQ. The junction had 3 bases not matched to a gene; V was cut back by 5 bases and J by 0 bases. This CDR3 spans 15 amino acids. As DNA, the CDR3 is TGCGCCAGCAGAGTGGACAGGGGCTCCTACAATGAGCAGTTCTTC. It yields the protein CASRVDRGSYNEQFF. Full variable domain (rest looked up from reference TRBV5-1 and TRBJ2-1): KAGVTQTPRYLIKTRGQQVTLSCSPISGHRSVSWYQQTPGQGLQFLFEYFSETQRNKGNFPGRFSGRQFSNSRSEMNVSTLELGDSALYLCASRVDRGSYNEQFFGPGTRLTVL.

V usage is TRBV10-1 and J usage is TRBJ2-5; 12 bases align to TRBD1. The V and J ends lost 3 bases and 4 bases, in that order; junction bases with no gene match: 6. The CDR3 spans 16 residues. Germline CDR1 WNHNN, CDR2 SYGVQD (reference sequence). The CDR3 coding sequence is TGCGCCAGCAGTGACTTCGGGACAGGGGGCAGAGAGACCCAGTACTTC. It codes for CASSDFGTGGRETQYF.

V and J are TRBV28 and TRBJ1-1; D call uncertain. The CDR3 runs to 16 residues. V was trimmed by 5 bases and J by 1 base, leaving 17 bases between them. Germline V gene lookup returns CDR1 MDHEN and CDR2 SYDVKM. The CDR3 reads CASSPILFPTNTEAFF. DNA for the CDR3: TGTGCCAGCAGTCCCATACTTTTTCCAACGAACACTGAAGCTTTCTTT. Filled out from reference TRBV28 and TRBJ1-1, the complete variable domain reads DVKVTQSSRYLVKRTGEKVFLECVQDMDHENMFWYRQDPGLGLRLIYFSYDVKMKEKGDIPEGYSVSREKKERFSLILESASTNQTSMYLCASSPILFPTNTEAFFGQGTRLTVV.

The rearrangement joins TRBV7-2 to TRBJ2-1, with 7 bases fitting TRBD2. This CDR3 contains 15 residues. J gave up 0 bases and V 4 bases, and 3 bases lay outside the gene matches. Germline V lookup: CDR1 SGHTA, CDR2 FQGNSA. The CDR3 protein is CASSSGLPSYNEQFF. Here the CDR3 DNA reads TGTGCCAGCAGCTCGGGACTACCCTCCTACAATGAGCAGTTCTTC.

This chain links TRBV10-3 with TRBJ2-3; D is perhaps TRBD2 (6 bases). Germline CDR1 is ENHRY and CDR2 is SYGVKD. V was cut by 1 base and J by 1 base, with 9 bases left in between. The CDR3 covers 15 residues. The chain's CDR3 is CAISEFGTRTDTQYF. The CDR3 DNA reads TGTGCCATCAGTGAGTTTGGGACTCGCACAGATACGCAGTATTTT.

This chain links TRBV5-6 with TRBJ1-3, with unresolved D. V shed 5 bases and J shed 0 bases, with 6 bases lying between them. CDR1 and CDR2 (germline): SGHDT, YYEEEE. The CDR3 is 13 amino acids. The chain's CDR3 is CASSRDSGNTIYF. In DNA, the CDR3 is TGTGCCAGCAGTCGGGACTCTGGAAACACCATATATTTT.

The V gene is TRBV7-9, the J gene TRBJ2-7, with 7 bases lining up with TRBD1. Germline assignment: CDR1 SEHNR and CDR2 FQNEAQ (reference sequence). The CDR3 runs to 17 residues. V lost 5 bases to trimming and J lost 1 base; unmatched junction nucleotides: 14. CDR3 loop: CASSQLRQGPLSYEQYF. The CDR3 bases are TGTGCCAGCAGCCAACTTAGACAGGGTCCCCTTTCCTACGAGCAGTACTTC.

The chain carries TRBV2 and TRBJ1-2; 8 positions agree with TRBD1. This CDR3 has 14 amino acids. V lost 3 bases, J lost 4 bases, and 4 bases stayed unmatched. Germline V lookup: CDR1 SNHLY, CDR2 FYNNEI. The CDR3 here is CASSDQGAGYGYTF. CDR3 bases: TGTGCCAGCAGTGACCAGGGGGCGGGCTATGGCTACACCTTC. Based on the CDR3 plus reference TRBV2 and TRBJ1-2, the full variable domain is EPEVTQTPSHQVTQMGQEVILRCVPISNHLYFYWYRQILGQKVEFLVSFYNNEISEKSEIFDDQFSVERPDGSNFTLKIRSTKLEDSAMYFCASSDQGAGYGYTFGSGTRLTVV.

This CDR3 reads CASSSSTGLALHF. In nucleotides, the CDR3 is TGTGCCAGCAGTTCCTCTACAGGGCTAGCCCTCCACTTT. The rearrangement joins TRBV27 to TRBJ1-6, with a tentative D call TRBD1 (6 bases). CDR3 length: 13 amino acids. CDR1 is MNHEY and CDR2 is SMNVEV in the germline V gene (reference sequence). The V gene lost 4 bases and the J gene lost 14 bases, with 15 bases spanning the gap.